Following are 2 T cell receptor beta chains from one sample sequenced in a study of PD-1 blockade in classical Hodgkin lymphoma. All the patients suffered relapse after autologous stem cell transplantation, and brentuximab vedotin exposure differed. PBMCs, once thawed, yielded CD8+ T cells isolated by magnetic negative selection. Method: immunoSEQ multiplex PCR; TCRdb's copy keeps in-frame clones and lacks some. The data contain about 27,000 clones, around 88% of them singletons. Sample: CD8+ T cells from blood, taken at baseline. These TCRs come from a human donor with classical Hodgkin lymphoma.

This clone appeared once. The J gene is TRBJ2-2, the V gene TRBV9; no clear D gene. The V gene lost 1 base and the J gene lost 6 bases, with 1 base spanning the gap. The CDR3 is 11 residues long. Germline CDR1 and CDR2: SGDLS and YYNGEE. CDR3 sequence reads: CASSVSGELFF. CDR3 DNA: TGTGCCAGCAGCGTATCCGGGGAGCTGTTTTTT.

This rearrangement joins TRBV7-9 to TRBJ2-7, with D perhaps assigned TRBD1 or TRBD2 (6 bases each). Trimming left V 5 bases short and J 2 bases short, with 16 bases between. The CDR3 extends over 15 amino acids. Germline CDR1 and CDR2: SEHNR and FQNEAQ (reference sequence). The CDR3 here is CASSDPQGRTYEQYF. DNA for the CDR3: TGTGCCAGCAGCGATCCTCAGGGGAGGACCTACGAGCAGTACTTC.